This T cell receptor (beta chain) was found in a study of T-cell memory formation after mild COVID-19. Broader study findings: Contracting CD4+ clones were located mainly in CM and EM, and CD8+ clones in EMRA. Among clones contracting day 15 to 85, CD4/CD8 was balanced, whereas later expanders leaned CD4+. Still unconfirmed is whether the second-wave clones peaking on day 37 recognized SARS-CoV-2.

For this clonotype: Its antigen is unknown.

The ends were cut back, 2 bases at V and 4 bases at J, with 20 bases in the middle. This CDR3 contains 17 residues. Researchers used 5'RACE with constant-segment primers to make TCR alpha and TCR beta cDNA libraries that carry sample barcodes and UMIs. TCRdb ran MiXCR on the 5' RACE reads and lists one entry per CDR3 protein. The profile shows a few hundred thousand distinct CDR3 sequences, 25% to 30% of them singletons. The chain uses TRBV12-3 or TRBV12-4 and TRBJ1-2; D may be TRBD1 (5 bases). The origin of this receptor is an adult woman who had mild COVID-19 (a few samples of this study predate the infection). Cell type and time point are not known. The sequencing sample was made of PBMCs or a T cell subset sorted from them (not recorded which). The CDR3 DNA is TGTGCCAGCAGTTTAAGTCCAGGGAGCGTTGTTGGCTATGGCTACACCTTC. Translating gives CASSLSPGSVVGYGYTF.